These 25 T cell receptor beta chains were sequenced from one sample in a study of shared clonotypes between healthy human individuals. TCRdb's copy holds only in-frame clones and misses some; the assay was immunoSEQ multiplex PCR. The sample has some 2,400,000 clones; approximately 96% are singletons. Sequenced input: naive CD4+ T cells sorted from blood. Specified subset: CD45RA+ positively selected. These receptors were obtained from a man between 18 and 35 years old in good health.

This chain uses TRBV5-4 with TRBJ2-5; no definite D call. Germline V lookup: CDR1 SGHNT, CDR2 YYREEE (reference sequence). The length of the CDR3 is 12 residues. V lost 5 bases, J lost 5 bases, and 10 bases lay in between. CDR3 residues: CASSLPTETQYF. In nucleotides, the CDR3 is TGTGCCAGCAGTCTGCCCACGGAGACCCAGTACTTC.

The chain combines TRBV5-6 with TRBJ2-5; 8 bases map to TRBD2. The V gene's germline CDR1 is SGHDT and CDR2 YYEEEE. The CDR3 has 18 residues. Unmatched junction bases numbered 14, after V lost 0 bases and J lost 4 bases. The CDR3: CASSLALSSGRGPETQYF. The CDR3 DNA reads TGTGCCAGCAGCTTGGCACTGTCTAGCGGGCGGGGCCCAGAGACCCAGTACTTC.

J is TRBJ1-2 and V is TRBV30; 10 bases match TRBD1. Germline assignment: CDR1 GTSNPN and CDR2 SVGIG (reference sequence). The CDR3 totals 14 residues. Trimming cost V 1 base and J 2 bases; bases outside gene matches: 1. The CDR3 DNA follows: TGTGCCTGGAGTGAGGGACAGGGGAACTATGGCTACACCTTC. The encoded protein is CAWSEGQGNYGYTF.

This clone is a singleton in its sample. A read error may produce the germline difference seen at one junction end. The chain links TRBV7-7 to TRBJ2-7, with 15 bases fitting TRBD2. The CDR3 sequence is 15 residues long. Per germline, CDR1 SSHAT and CDR2 FNYEAQ (reference sequence). As DNA, the CDR3 is TGTGCTAGCAGCTCGGGACTAGCGGGAGGCAACGAGCAGTACTTC. Translation: CASSSGLAGGNEQYF.

The genes are TRBV28 and TRBJ2-7; 8 bases line up with TRBD2. The CDR3 consists of 15 residues. Germline CDR1 reads MDHEN; CDR2 reads SYDVKM. Trimming at V came to 6 bases and at J to 6 bases, leaving 13 bases not matched to a gene. CDR3 in amino acids: CASSPTGAGVGEQYF. The DNA of the CDR3 is TGTGCCAGCAGCCCCACGGGAGCGGGGGTTGGCGAGCAGTACTTC.

The J gene is TRBJ2-2, the V gene TRBV5-5; D not certain. V was cut by 0 bases and J by 5 bases, with 11 bases left in between. This CDR3 is 15 amino acids long. Per the germline V gene, CDR1 is SGHKS and CDR2 is YYEKEE (reference sequence). In nucleotides, the CDR3 is TGTGCCAGCAGCTTGGGTCCGGAACGGACCGGGGAGCTGTTTTTT. It codes for CASSLGPERTGELFF.

This clone occurred once. The sample contains more than one DNA sequence encoding this CDR3. The chain has TRBV18 and TRBJ2-7; 7 bases line up with TRBD1. The V gene end was trimmed by 1 base and the J gene end by 2 bases; junction bases not matched to a gene: 2. Germline-derived CDR1 and CDR2 are KGHSH and LQKENI. The length of the CDR3 is 14 residues. CDR3 sequence (DNA): TGTGCCAGCTCACCACAGGGGGCCACCTACGAGCAGTACTTC. It codes for CASSPQGATYEQYF. Supplemented by reference TRBV18 and TRBJ2-7, the full variable domain reads NAGVMQNPRHLVRRRGQEARLRCSPMKGHSHVYWYRQLPEEGLKFMVYLQKENIIDESGMPKERFSAEFPKEGPSILRIQQVVRGDSAAYFCASSPQGATYEQYFGPGTRLTVT.

The V gene is TRBV30, the J gene TRBJ1-2; 7 bases agree with TRBD1. CDR1 is GTSNPN and CDR2 is SVGIG in the germline V gene (reference sequence). The ends lost 3 bases at V and 4 bases at J; junction bases unmatched: 5. This CDR3 has 13 residues. The CDR3 DNA reads as TGTGCCTGGAGACAGGGGCTGGGCTATGGCTACACCTTC. Protein product: CAWRQGLGYGYTF.

This chain connects TRBV9 to TRBJ1-5, with D possibly TRBD1 on 6 matching bases. The CDR3 runs 16 residues. V was cut by 4 bases and J by 6 bases, with 20 bases left in between. CDR1 is SGDLS, CDR2 YYNGEE, per germline. The CDR3 DNA reads as TGTGCCAGCAGCCGTCTCCCAGGGGATCTTCCTCAGCCCCAGCATTTT. Translating gives CASSRLPGDLPQPQHF.

Note on this clone: The same CDR3 also results from other DNA sequences found in this sample. V and J are TRBV5-4 and TRBJ2-5; D unresolved. Germline V CDR1 and CDR2: SGHNT, YYREEE (reference sequence). V shed 0 bases and J shed 2 bases, with 8 bases lying between them. There are 14 residues in the CDR3. CDR3 nucleotides: TGTGCCAGCAGCTTGGGAGCTATTCAAGAGACCCAGTACTTC. Translated, it gives CASSLGAIQETQYF.

The chain joins TRBV7-9 to TRBJ1-4; D may be TRBD1 (6 bases). This CDR3 has 15 residues. Deletions cut 4 bases from V and 8 bases from J, with 17 bases between. Germline CDR1 and CDR2: SEHNR and FQNEAQ (reference sequence). This CDR3 is CASSSDRIKGEKLFF. In DNA, the CDR3 is TGTGCCAGCAGCTCTGACAGGATTAAAGGAGAAAAACTGTTTTTT.

This chain joins TRBV6-1 and TRBJ2-5, with D perhaps matching TRBD2 (6 bases). CDR1 MNHNS and CDR2 SASEGT come from the germline V gene. The CDR3 length is 13 residues. Trimming took off 10 bases at V and 2 bases at J, with 14 bases between the two ends. CDR3 residues: CATRWDLQETQYF. The CDR3 nucleotides are TGTGCCACCAGATGGGACTTACAAGAGACCCAGTACTTC.

The V gene is TRBV15, the J gene TRBJ2-7, with D hard to call. The length of the CDR3 is 14 residues. Germline values: CDR1 LNHNV, CDR2 YYDKDF (reference sequence). V lost 3 bases and J lost 4, with 13 bases in between. This CDR3 is CATSSMDLPYEQYF. Written as DNA, the CDR3 is TGTGCCACCAGCAGTATGGACCTACCGTACGAGCAGTACTTC.

Regarding this clone: Other DNA sequences in the sample encode the same CDR3. The gene calls are TRBV2 and TRBJ1-1; D not certain. Between the trimmed V and J ends, which lost 7 bases and 0 bases, there was a span of 3 bases. The germline CDR1 and CDR2 sequences are SNHLY and FYNNEI. CDR3 length: 11 residues. The CDR3 sequence: CASTLNTEAFF. CDR3 nucleotides: TGTGCCAGCACCTTGAACACTGAAGCTTTCTTT.

V is TRBV7-9 and J is TRBJ1-4; TRBD1 might be the D (6 bases). Trimming took off 2 bases at V and 7 bases at J, with 11 bases between the two ends. Germline-derived CDR1 and CDR2 are SEHNR and FQNEAQ (reference sequence). CDR3 length equals 14 residues. The CDR3 DNA is TGTGCCAGCAGCTTACAGGGGACTCCTGAAAAACTGTTTTTT. Amino acid sequence: CASSLQGTPEKLFF.

Notes on this clone: The sample has other DNA sequences that encode this CDR3 too. The J gene is TRBJ1-5, the V gene TRBV6-6; no reliable D call. The CDR3 sequence is 12 residues long. CDR1 MNHNY and CDR2 SVGAGI come from the germline V gene (reference sequence). V lost 0 bases, J lost 5 bases, and 2 bases lay in between. The CDR3 sequence is CASSYSDQPQHF. The DNA of the CDR3 is TGTGCCAGCAGTTACTCGGATCAGCCCCAGCATTTT.

The chain has TRBV18 and TRBJ1-1; the D is unclear. Germline-derived CDR1 and CDR2 are KGHSH and LQKENI. This CDR3 has 14 residues. With 3 bases removed from V and 1 base from J, the gap between germline ends came to 9 bases. The CDR3 DNA follows: TGTGCCAGCTCACCGGACGGAAAGAACACTGAAGCTTTCTTT. It codes for CASSPDGKNTEAFF.

The rearrangement joins TRBV7-9 to TRBJ2-3; possibly TRBD1 for D (5 bases). The V gene's germline CDR1 is SEHNR and CDR2 FQNEAQ (reference sequence). This CDR3 region has 13 residues. Trimming left V 10 bases short and J 1 base short, with 12 bases between. This CDR3 reads CATDRQRTDTQYF. CDR3 DNA: TGTGCCACGGACCGACAGCGCACAGATACGCAGTATTTT.

This clone showed up just a few times. The V call is TRBV18, the J call TRBJ2-7; 7 bases are a match to TRBD1. With 3 bases clipped from V and 2 bases from J, the junction kept 7 bases outside the gene matches. This CDR3 comprises 15 residues. Germline V gene data show CDR1 as KGHSH and CDR2 as LQKENI. In DNA form, the CDR3 reads TGTGCCAGCTCACCGCCGAGGACAGGCCCCTACGAGCAGTACTTC. Residues: CASSPPRTGPYEQYF.

This chain uses TRBV28 with TRBJ1-4; 8 bases match TRBD1. Germline CDR1 MDHEN, CDR2 SYDVKM. The CDR3 loop spans 14 amino acids. Losses at the gene ends were 6 bases for V and 7 bases for J; bases not matched to a gene: 7. CDR3 in amino acids: CASRLQGAGEKLFF. The CDR3 DNA reads as TGTGCCAGCAGACTGCAGGGGGCTGGTGAAAAACTGTTTTTT.

The rearrangement links TRBV4-3 to TRBJ1-1; 9 nucleotides line up with TRBD1. Unmatched junction bases numbered 2, after V lost 0 bases and J lost 0 bases. Germline loops: CDR1 LGHNA, CDR2 YSLEER. The CDR3 is 16 amino acids. For the CDR3, the DNA is TGCGCCAGCAGCCAAGAATGGGACAGGGTGAACACTGAAGCTTTCTTT. This encodes CASSQEWDRVNTEAFF.

The chain links TRBV27 to TRBJ2-3; D gene unclear. Germline CDR1 is MNHEY and CDR2 is SMNVEV (reference sequence). The CDR3 covers 13 residues. Trimming shortened V by 11 bases and J by 3 bases, and 15 bases separated the two germline ends. CDR3 sequence reads: CAPKGLETDTQYF. The CDR3 DNA sequence: TGTGCCCCAAAGGGATTAGAAACAGATACGCAGTATTTT.

This clone was detected only once. The chain couples TRBV6-1 to TRBJ1-5; D call uncertain. V lost 8 bases, J lost 4 bases, and 9 bases lay in between. Germline V gene sequence: CDR1 MNHNS, CDR2 SASEGT. CDR3 length equals 12 residues. CDR3 coding DNA: TGTGCCAGCGGGAGTTCGAATCAGCCCCAGCATTTT. This codes for CASGSSNQPQHF.

The V call is TRBV19, the J call TRBJ2-7; a weak D match, TRBD1 (6 bases). The V gene lost 5 bases and the J gene lost 0 bases, with 11 bases spanning the gap. The CDR3 sequence is 14 residues long. CDR1 LNHDA and CDR2 SQIVND come from the germline V gene (reference sequence). The CDR3 region is CASSEFRGSYEQYF. The CDR3 DNA sequence: TGTGCCAGTAGTGAATTCAGGGGCTCCTACGAGCAGTACTTC.

This clone was seen only once. The V and J genes are TRBV18 and TRBJ2-7; TRBD2 matches 8 bases. From germline, CDR1 is KGHSH and CDR2 LQKENI. V was pared by 6 bases and J by 1 base, with 14 bases of the junction left unmatched. The CDR3 is made up of 17 amino acids. The CDR3 DNA follows: TGTGCCAGCTCCCGGAGTAGCCAGCGGGGGAATTCCTACGAGCAGTACTTC. The encoded protein is CASSRSSQRGNSYEQYF.